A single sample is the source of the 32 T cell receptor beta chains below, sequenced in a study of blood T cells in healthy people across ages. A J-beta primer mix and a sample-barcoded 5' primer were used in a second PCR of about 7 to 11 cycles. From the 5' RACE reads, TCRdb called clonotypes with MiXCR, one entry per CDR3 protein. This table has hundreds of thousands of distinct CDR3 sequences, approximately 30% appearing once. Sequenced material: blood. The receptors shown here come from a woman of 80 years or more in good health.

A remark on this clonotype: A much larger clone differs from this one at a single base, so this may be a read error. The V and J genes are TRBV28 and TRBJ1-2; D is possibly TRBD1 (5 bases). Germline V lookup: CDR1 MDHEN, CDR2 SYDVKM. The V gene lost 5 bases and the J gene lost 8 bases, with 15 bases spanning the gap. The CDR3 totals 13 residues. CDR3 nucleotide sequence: TGTGCCAGCAGTAAGGGACTGAAAGGAGGCTACACCTTC. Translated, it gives CASSKGLKGGYTF.

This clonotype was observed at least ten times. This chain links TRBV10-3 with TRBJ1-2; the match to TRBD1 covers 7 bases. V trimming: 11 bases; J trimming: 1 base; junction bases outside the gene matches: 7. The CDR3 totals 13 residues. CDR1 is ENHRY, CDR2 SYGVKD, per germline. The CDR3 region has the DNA TGTGCCGCCCAGGGGGTTCTTAACTATGGCTACACCTTC. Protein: CAAQGVLNYGYTF.

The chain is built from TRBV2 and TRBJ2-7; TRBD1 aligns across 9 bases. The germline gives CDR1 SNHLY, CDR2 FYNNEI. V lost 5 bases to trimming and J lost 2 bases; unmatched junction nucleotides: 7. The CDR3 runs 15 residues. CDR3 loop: CASSLQGAYTYEQYF. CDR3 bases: TGTGCCAGCAGTTTACAGGGGGCCTATACCTACGAGCAGTACTTC.

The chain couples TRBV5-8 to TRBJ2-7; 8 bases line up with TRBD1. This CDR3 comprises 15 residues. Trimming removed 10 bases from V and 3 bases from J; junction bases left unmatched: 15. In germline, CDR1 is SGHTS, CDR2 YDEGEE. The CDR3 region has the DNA TGTGCCTGGAGTAAGTTTGGGACAGGCGGCTACGAGCAGTACTTC. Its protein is CAWSKFGTGGYEQYF.

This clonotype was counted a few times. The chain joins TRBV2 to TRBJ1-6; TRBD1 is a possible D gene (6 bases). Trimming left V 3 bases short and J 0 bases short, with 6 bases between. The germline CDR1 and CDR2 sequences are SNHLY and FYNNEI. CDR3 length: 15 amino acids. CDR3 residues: CASSEDSSYNSPLHF. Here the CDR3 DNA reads TGTGCCAGCAGTGAGGACAGCTCCTATAATTCACCCCTCCACTTT.

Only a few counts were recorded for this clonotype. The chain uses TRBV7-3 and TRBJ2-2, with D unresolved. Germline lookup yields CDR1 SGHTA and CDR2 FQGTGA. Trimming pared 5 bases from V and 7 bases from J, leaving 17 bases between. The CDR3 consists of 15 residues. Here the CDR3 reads CASSLSPLVGGELFF. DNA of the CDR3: TGTGCCAGCAGCCTCTCCCCTCTAGTAGGCGGGGAGCTGTTTTTT.

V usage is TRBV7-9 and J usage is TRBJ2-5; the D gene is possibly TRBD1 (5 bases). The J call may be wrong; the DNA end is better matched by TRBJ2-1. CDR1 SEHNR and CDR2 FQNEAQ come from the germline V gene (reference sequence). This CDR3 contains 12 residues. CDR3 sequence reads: CASSGHTETQFF. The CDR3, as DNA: TGTGCCAGCAGCGGACATACAGAGACCCAGTTCTTC.

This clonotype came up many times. The CDR3 DNA reads as TGCGCCAGCAGCTCCCGTGGGGACCCTAGGGGGTACAATGAGCAGTTCTTC. It codes for CASSSRGDPRGYNEQFF. The chain has TRBV5-1 and TRBJ2-1; D is perhaps TRBD1 (6 bases). CDR1 is SGHRS, CDR2 YFSETQ, per germline. CDR3 length equals 17 residues. Trimming left V 3 bases short and J 4 bases short, with 20 bases between. The complete variable domain, with remaining parts taken from reference TRBV5-1 and TRBJ2-1, reads KAGVTQTPRYLIKTRGQQVTLSCSPISGHRSVSWYQQTPGQGLQFLFEYFSETQRNKGNFPGRFSGRQFSNSRSEMNVSTLELGDSALYLCASSSRGDPRGYNEQFFGPGTRLTVL.

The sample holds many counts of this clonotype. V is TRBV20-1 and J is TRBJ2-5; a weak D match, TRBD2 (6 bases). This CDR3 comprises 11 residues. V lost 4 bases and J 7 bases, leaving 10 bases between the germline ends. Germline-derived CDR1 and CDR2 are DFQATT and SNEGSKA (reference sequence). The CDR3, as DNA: TGCAGTGCTACGATGGGAGGGACCCAGTACTTC. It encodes CSATMGGTQYF.

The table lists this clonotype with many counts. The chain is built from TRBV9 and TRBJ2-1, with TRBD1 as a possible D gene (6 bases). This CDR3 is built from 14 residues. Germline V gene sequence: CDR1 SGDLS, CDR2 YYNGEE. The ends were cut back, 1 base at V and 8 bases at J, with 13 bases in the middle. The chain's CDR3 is CASSVQGFLDEQFF. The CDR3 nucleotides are TGTGCCAGCAGCGTACAGGGGTTTTTGGATGAGCAGTTCTTC.

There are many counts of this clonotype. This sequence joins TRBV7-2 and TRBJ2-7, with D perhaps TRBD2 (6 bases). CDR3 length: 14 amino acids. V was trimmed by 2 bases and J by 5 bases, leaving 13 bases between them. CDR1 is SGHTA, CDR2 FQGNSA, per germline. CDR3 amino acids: CASSLPGLQNEQYF. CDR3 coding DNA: TGTGCCAGCAGCTTACCGGGACTGCAAAACGAGCAGTACTTC.

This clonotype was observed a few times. The CDR3 here is CASSRGDAYEQYF. DNA of the CDR3: TGTGCCAGCTCGCGGGGGGACGCCTACGAGCAGTACTTC. The chain is built from TRBV18 and TRBJ2-7; 8 bases are shared with TRBD2. CDR3 length equals 13 residues. Trimming at V came to 6 bases and at J to 2 bases, leaving 3 bases not matched to a gene. Per the germline V gene, CDR1 is KGHSH and CDR2 is LQKENI.

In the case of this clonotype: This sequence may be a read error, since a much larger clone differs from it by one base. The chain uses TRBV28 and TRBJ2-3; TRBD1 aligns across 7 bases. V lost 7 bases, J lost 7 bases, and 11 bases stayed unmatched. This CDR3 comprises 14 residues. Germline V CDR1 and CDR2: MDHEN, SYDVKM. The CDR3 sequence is CASTISEGAYTQYF. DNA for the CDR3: TGTGCCAGCACCATTAGCGAGGGGGCGTATACGCAGTATTTT.

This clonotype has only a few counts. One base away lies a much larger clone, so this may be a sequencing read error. CDR3 in DNA: TGCAGTGCTAGTGTGGACTTAGATGTGCAGTTCTTC. It codes for CSASVDLDVQFF. This sequence joins TRBV20-1 and TRBJ2-1, with a weak D call TRBD2 (5 bases). Deletions cut 3 bases from V and 12 bases from J, with 15 bases between. Germline CDR1 reads DFQATT; CDR2 reads SNEGSKA (reference sequence). The CDR3 is 12 residues long.

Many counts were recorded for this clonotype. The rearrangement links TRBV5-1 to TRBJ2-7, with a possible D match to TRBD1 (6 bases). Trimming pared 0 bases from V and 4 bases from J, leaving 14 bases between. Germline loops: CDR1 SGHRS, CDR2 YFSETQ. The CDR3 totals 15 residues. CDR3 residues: CASSLVGDTGYEQYF. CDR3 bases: TGCGCCAGCAGCTTGGTCGGGGACACCGGATACGAGCAGTACTTC.

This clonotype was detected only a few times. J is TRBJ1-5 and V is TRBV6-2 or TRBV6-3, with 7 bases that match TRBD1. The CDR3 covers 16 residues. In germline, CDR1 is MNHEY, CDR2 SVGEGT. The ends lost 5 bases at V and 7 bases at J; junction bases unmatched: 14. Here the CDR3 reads CASSETGSKVGQPQHF. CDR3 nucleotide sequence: TGTGCCAGCAGTGAGACAGGGTCGAAGGTCGGGCAGCCCCAGCATTTT.

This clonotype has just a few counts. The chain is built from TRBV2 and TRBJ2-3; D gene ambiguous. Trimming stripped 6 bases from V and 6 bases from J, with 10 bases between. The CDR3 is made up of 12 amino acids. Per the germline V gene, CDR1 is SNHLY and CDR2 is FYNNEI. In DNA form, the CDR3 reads TGTGCCAGCAGAGGACGGGTTGATACGCAGTATTTT. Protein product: CASRGRVDTQYF.

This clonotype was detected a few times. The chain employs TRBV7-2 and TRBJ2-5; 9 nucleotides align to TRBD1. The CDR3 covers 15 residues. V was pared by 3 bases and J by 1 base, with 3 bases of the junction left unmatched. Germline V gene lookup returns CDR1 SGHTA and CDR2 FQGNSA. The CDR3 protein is CASSFRDRVQETQYF. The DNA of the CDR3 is TGTGCCAGCAGCTTCCGGGACAGGGTCCAAGAGACCCAGTACTTC. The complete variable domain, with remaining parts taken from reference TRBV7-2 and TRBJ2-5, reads GAGVSQSPSNKVTEKGKDVELRCDPISGHTALYWYRQSLGQGLEFLIYFQGNSAPDKSGLPSDRFSAERTGGSVSTLTIQRTQQEDSAVYLCASSFRDRVQETQYFGPGTRLLVL.

CDR3 coding DNA: TGTGCCAGCAGCTTAGAGGGGCTGGCGGGAAACACCATATATTTT. Residues: CASSLEGLAGNTIYF. The chain joins TRBV11-2 to TRBJ1-3; D perhaps matches TRBD1 (5 bases). Germline loops: CDR1 SGHAT, CDR2 FQNNGV. V shed 0 bases and J shed 4 bases, with 10 bases lying between them. The CDR3 is made up of 15 amino acids.

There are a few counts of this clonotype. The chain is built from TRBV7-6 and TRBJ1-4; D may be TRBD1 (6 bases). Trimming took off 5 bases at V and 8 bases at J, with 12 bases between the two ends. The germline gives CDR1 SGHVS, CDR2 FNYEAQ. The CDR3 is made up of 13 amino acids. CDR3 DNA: TGTGCCAGCAGCCCCCGGACAGTCGAAAAACTGTTTTTT. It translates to CASSPRTVEKLFF.

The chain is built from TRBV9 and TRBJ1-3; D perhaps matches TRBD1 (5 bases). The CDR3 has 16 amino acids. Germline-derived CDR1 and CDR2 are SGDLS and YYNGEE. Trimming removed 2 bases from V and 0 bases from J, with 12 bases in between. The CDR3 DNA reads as TGTGCCAGCAGCGTGGGGACGCTCCACTCTGGAAACACCATATATTTT. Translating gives CASSVGTLHSGNTIYF.

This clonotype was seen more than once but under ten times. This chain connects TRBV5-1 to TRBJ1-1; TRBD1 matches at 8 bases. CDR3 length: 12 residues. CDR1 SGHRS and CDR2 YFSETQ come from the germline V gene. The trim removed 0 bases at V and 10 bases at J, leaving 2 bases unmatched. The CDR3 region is CASSLGQGPAFF. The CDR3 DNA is TGCGCCAGCAGCTTGGGACAGGGGCCAGCTTTCTTT.

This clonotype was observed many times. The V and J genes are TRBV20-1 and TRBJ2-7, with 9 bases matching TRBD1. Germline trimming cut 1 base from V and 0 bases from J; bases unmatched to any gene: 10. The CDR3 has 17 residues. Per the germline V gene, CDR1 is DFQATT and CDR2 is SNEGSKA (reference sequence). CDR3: CSARARVGDRASYEQYF. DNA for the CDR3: TGCAGTGCTAGAGCTAGGGTGGGGGACAGGGCCTCCTACGAGCAGTACTTC.

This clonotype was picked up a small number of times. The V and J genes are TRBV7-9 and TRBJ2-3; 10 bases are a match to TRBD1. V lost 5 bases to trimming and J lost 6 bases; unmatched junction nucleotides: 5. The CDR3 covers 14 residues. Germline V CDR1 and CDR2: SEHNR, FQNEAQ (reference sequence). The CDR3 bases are TGTGCCAGCAGCCCAGGACAGGGGGGGGATACGCAGTATTTT. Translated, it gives CASSPGQGGDTQYF.

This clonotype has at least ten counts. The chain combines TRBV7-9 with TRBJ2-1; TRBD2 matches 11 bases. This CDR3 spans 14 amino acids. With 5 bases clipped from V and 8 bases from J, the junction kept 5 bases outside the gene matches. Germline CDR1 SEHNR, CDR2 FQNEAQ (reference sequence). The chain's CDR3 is CASSSSSGGHEQFF. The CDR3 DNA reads TGTGCCAGCAGCAGCTCTAGCGGGGGGCATGAGCAGTTCTTC. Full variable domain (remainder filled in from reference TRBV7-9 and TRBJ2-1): DTGVSQNPRHKITKRGQNVTFRCDPISEHNRLYWYRQTLGQGPEFLTYFQNEAQLEKSRLLSDRFSAERPKGSFSTLEIQRTEQGDSAMYLCASSSSSGGHEQFFGPGTRLTVL.

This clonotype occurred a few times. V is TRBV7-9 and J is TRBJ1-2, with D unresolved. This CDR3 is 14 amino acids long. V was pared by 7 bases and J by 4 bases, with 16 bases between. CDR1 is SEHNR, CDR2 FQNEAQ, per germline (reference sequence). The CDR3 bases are TGTGCCAGCACTTCGGAGGGAATAGGCTATGGCTACACCTTC. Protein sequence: CASTSEGIGYGYTF.

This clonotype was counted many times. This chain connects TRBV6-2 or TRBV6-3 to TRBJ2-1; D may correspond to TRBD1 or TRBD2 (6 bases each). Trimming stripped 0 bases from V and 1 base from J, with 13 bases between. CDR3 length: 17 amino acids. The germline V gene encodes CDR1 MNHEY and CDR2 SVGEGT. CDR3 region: CASSYSRGAPSYNEQFF. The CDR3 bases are TGTGCCAGCAGTTACTCAAGGGGGGCTCCTTCCTACAATGAGCAGTTCTTC.

The CDR3 coding sequence is TGCAGTGCTAGGGAGCGGGACTCATGGTACCAAGAGACCCAGTACTTC. It translates to CSARERDSWYQETQYF. The chain couples TRBV20-1 to TRBJ2-5; TRBD2 matches at 7 bases. The CDR3 length is 16 residues. Germline V gene data show CDR1 as DFQATT and CDR2 as SNEGSKA (reference sequence). V shed 3 bases, J shed 0 bases, and the junction held 10 bases outside the gene matches.

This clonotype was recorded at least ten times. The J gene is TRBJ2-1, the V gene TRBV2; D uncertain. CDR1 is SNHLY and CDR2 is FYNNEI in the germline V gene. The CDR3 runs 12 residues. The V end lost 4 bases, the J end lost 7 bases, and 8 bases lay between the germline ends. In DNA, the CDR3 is TGTGCCAGCAGTGTTGCCGAGAATGAGCAGTTCTTC. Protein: CASSVAENEQFF. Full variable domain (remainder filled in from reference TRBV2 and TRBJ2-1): EPEVTQTPSHQVTQMGQEVILRCVPISNHLYFYWYRQILGQKVEFLVSFYNNEISEKSEIFDDQFSVERPDGSNFTLKIRSTKLEDSAMYFCASSVAENEQFFGPGTRLTVL.

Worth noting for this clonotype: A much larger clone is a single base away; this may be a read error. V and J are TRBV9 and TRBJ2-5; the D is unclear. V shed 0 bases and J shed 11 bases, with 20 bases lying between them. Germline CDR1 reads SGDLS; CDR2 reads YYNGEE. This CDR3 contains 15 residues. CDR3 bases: TGTGCCAGCAGCGTAGACTCCCGAGGTAACAATGAGCAGTACTTC. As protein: CASSVDSRGNNEQYF.

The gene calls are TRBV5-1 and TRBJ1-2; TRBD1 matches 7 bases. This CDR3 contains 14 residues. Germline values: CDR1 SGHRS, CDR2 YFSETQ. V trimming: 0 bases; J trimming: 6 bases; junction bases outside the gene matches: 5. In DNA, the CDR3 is TGCGCCAGCAGCTTGGTCCAGGGGGGTGATGGCTACACCTTC. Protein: CASSLVQGGDGYTF.

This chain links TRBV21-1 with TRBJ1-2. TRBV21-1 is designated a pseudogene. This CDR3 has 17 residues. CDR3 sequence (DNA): TGTGCCAGCCGGGTCAAAAAGGGCGGGCCCAGGGGCTATGGCTACACCTTC. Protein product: CASRVKKGGPRGYGYTF.